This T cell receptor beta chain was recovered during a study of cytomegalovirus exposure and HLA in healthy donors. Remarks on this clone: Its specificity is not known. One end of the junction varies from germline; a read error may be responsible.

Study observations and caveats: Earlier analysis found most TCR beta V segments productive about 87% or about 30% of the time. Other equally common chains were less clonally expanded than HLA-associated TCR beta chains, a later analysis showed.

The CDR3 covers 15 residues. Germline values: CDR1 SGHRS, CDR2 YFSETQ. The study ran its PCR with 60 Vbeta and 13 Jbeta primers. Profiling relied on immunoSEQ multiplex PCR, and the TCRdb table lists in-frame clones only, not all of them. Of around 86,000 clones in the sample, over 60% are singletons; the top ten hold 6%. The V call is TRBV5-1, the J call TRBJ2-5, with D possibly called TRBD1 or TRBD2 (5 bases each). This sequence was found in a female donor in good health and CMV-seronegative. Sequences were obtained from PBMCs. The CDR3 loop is CASTLGVGRRETQYF. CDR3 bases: TGCGCCAGCACCTTGGGGGTGGGGCGACGGGAGACCCAGTACTTC.